This TCR beta chain was sequenced in a study of beta chain features in type 1 diabetes (dated by TCRdb to 2017 to 2018). In the study overall: Patients and healthy donors did not differ in mean age, gender distribution, total cell number or subset yield. A total of some 100,000,000 sorted cells were examined across all samples, and a strong correlation was observed between cell number per subset and RNA yield. In the study, TCRB repertoires of sorted circulating CD4+ T cell subsets from recently diagnosed type 1 diabetes patients were compared with those of matched healthy donors. Regulatory and stem cell-like memory subsets were obtained from only 8 patients and about eight healthy donors, while naive and central memory subsets were obtained from all 30 or so donors. Study-level results and caveats: Because cDNA rather than genomic DNA was sequenced, highly expressing activated cells could have been over-represented, although no difference in activation and CD3 levels was found between groups. Because the HLA sub-analyses included only small numbers of individuals, any influence of HLA type on TCRB rearrangement was left unresolved. At VDJ recombination sites, patients with type 1 diabetes made fewer insertions and deleted more nucleotides, a pattern implying thymic rearrangement abnormalities. Type 1 diabetes patients showed a moderate but significant shortening of TCRB CDR3 length in all four CD4+ subsets. Naive, central memory and regulatory TCRB repertoires appeared to be more similar among patients than among healthy donors. Shorter templates might have been favored by PCR, but patient and control samples were amplified and corrected together, so both groups would have been affected equally by any skew.

This clone turned up a few times. Its cognate antigen has yet to be identified. Per-nucleotide qualities are absent, and no much larger clonotype sits a single base away. Each donor gave one peripheral blood draw, approximately 0.11 L on average, collected into heparinised tubes. A BD FACSAria II was used to sort naive, central memory, regulatory and stem cell-like memory CD4+ T cells with a panel that included CD45RO, CCR7, CD25, CD127, CD95 and CD27. Purity was above 95% for every sorted population. PBMCs were separated immediately by Lymphoprep density gradient centrifugation and were stained directly, without being cultured. So that batch effects would be minimized, each experiment stained and sorted samples in pairs, pairing one healthy donor with one patient. The High Capacity cDNA Reverse Transcription Kit was used to reverse transcribe all of the isolated RNA, meaning that expressed TCRB transcripts were what got sequenced. Deep immunoSEQ sequencing was performed on naive, central memory and regulatory T cell samples, with an average of roughly 3.6 million total reads per sample. Sorted cells were lysed in RLT buffer, and RNA was extracted using DNase-treated RNeasy Micro or Mini kits according to cell number. To prevent cross-contamination, every cell subset was processed on its own, while patient and healthy donor samples were processed together. TCRB sequences were amplified from cDNA with the immunoSEQ multiplex PCR, producing 87-bp fragments spanning the CDR3 region. Sequencing of the amplicons was performed on the Illumina HiSeq platform. Regarding the original processing steps: PCR bias was computationally corrected using synthetic template baselines, reads within Hamming distance 2 were collapsed, and singletons that could not be merged were discarded. By aligning reads against IMGT, V, D and J genes, CDR3 length, and insertions or deletions at six rearrangement sites were assigned. Within each subset, clonotype counts were normalized to the number of sorted cells before true diversity and Gini coefficients were calculated with the tcR R package. The overlap coefficient, calculated on TCRB nucleotide sequences, was used to quantify repertoire sharing. As a proxy for the pre-selection repertoire, out-of-frame TCRB sequences from naive cells were analyzed. Here the immuneACCESS table is served through TCRdb, limited to in-frame sequences with V and J called. Missing clones are a known gap in these copies; in checked studies unresolved V genes cover under half, and the rest lacks a known reason. V, J and clone size derive from that table, while D and trimming were established from the DNA sequence. This sample gives about 270,000 clones in total; roughly an eighth of them show up just once. The ten largest clones take up more than 0.015% of the sample.

Sequencing was carried out using naive CD4+ T cells from blood. The label giving this sample's cell subset or site can be read as: true naive CD4+ T cells. This clonotype was obtained from a young man with type 1 diabetes.

The DNA reads as follows: TGCGCCAGCAGCCAAAGTATAGCGGGAGGCGGAAGCACAGATACGCAGTATTTT. It translates as CASSQSIAGGGSTDTQYF. The sequence joins TRBV4-1 to TRBJ2-3; TRBD2 agrees with 10 junctional bases. From its cysteine to its phenylalanine, the CDR3 spans 18 amino acids. The kept DNA is CDR3 alone, 54 bases in frame from the first base. The germline V gene yields MGHRA for CDR1 and YSYEKL for CDR2. V lost 2 bases and J lost 0 bases, and the count of bases not matched to a germline gene is 8.